Included here is one TCR beta chain sequence, with context. This clonotype has a single count. Its antigen target is currently unknown. In this CDR3 the conserved last residue, phenylalanine or tryptophan, is missing, so a read error is likely. The DNA is omitted, as the CDR3 cannot be located on it reliably, and the CDR3 follows TCRdb's listing. Sequencing was carried out with an Illumina MiSeq. TCRdb reanalyzed the raw reads on its own, using fastp at Q25 for trimming and MiXCR for clone calling, and kept in-frame beta chains. Records with the same CDR3 protein are collapsed into one entry carrying the most frequent genes and DNA. This sample is represented by about 4,100 distinct CDR3 sequences; approximately 10% of them were singletons. The top ten hold about 13% of the sample. The CDR3 extends over 12 residues, inclusive of both ends. The germline V gene (reference sequence) provides CDR1 SEHNR and CDR2 FQNEAQ.

The sample originates from a study. The chain links TRBV7-9 with TRBJ2-1. The origin of this receptor is a human donor with rheumatoid arthritis. The source material was CD4+ T cells from synovial fluid. The CDR3 has the sequence CASSVADNEQCG.